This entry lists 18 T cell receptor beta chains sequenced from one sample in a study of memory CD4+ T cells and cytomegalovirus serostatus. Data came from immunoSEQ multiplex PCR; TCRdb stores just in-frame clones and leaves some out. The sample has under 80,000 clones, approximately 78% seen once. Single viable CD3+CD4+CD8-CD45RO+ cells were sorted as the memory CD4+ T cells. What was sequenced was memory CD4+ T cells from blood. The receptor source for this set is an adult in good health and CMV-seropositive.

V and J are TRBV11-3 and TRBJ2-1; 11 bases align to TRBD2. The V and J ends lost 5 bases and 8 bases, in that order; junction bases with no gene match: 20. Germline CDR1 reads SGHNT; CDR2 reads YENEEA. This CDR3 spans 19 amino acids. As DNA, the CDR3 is TGTGCCAGCAGCCCTGGAACCTGGGGACTAGCGGACGACACACATGAGCAGTTCTTC. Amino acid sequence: CASSPGTWGLADDTHEQFF.

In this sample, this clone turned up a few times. The CDR3 loop reads CASSVGASVNRYNEQFF. In DNA, the CDR3 is TGTGCCAGCAGCGTAGGGGCAAGCGTCAATCGCTACAATGAGCAGTTCTTC. The chain uses TRBV9 and TRBJ2-1; D not certain. The CDR3 totals 17 residues. Germline V CDR1 and CDR2: SGDLS, YYNGEE. V was pared by 0 bases and J by 3 bases, with 16 bases between.

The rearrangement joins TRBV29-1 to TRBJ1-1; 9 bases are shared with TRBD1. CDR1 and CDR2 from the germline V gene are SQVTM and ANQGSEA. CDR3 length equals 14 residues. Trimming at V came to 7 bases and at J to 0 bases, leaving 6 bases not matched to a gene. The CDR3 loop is CSGGTGSLNTEAFF. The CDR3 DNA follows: TGCAGCGGCGGGACAGGGAGCCTGAACACTGAAGCTTTCTTT.

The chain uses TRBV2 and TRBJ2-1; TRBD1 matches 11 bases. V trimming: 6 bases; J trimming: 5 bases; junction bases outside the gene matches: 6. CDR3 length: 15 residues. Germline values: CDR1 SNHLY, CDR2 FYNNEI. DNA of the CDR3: TGTGCCAGCAGCGCTGGGGACAGGGGGAACAATGAGCAGTTCTTC. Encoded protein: CASSAGDRGNNEQFF.

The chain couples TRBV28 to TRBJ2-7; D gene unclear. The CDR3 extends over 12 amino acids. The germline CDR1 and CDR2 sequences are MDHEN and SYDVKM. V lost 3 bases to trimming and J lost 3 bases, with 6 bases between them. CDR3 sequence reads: CASSLGHYEQYF. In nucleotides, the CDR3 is TGTGCCAGCAGTTTGGGCCACTACGAGCAGTACTTC.

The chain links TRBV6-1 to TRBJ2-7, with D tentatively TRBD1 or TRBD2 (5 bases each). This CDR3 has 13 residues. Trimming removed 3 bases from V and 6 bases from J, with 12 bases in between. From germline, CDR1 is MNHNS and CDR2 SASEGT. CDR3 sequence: CASSEQRGGEQYV. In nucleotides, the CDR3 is TGTGCCAGCAGTGAGCAGAGGGGCGGCGAGCAGTACGTC.

For the CDR3, the DNA is TGTGCCAGCACCACCTATGATGAAAAACTGTTTTTT. Translated, it gives CASTTYDEKLFF. This chain connects TRBV28 to TRBJ1-4; D remains unclear. Per germline, CDR1 MDHEN and CDR2 SYDVKM. The CDR3 runs 12 residues. The germline V and J ends were trimmed by 7 bases and 6 bases, with 9 bases remaining between them.

The CDR3 DNA follows: TGTGCCAGCGGGGCGGGGGCGAACACCGGGGAGCTGTTTTTT. It codes for CASGAGANTGELFF. V is TRBV2 and J is TRBJ2-2; 7 bases are shared with TRBD2. The CDR3 totals 14 residues. Germline loops: CDR1 SNHLY, CDR2 FYNNEI. The junction had 3 bases not matched to a gene; V was cut back by 8 bases and J by 0 bases. Complete variable domain (other parts from reference TRBV2 and TRBJ2-2): EPEVTQTPSHQVTQMGQEVILRCVPISNHLYFYWYRQILGQKVEFLVSFYNNEISEKSEIFDDQFSVERPDGSNFTLKIRSTKLEDSAMYFCASGAGANTGELFFGEGSRLTVL.

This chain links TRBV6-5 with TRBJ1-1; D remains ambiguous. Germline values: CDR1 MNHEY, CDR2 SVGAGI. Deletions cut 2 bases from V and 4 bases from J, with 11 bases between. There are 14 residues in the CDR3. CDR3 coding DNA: TGTGCCAGCAGTTACGAGCATAAGGGCACTGAAGCTTTCTTT. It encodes CASSYEHKGTEAFF.

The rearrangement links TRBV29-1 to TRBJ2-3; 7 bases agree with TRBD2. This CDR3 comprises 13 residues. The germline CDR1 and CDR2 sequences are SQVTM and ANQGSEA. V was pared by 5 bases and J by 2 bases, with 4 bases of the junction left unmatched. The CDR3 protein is CSVPGLVTDTQYF. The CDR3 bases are TGCAGCGTTCCTGGACTAGTCACAGATACGCAGTATTTT.

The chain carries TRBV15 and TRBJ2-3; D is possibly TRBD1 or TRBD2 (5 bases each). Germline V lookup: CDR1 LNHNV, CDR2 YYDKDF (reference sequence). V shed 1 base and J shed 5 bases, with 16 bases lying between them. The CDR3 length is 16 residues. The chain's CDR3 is CATSRGLAGSIDTQYF. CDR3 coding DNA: TGTGCCACCAGCAGAGGGCTAGCAGGGAGTATAGATACGCAGTATTTT.

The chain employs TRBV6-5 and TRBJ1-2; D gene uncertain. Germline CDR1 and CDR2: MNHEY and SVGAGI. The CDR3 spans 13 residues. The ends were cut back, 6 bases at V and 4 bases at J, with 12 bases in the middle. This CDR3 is CASRALKPYGYTF. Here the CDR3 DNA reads TGTGCCAGCAGGGCCTTAAAACCCTATGGCTACACCTTC.

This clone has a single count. CDR3 region: CASSLGNRGNQPQHF. CDR3 bases: TGTGCCAGCAGCTTGGGGAACAGGGGGAATCAGCCCCAGCATTTT. The chain is built from TRBV5-6 and TRBJ1-5, with 8 bases lining up with TRBD1. The CDR3 extends over 15 amino acids. CDR1 SGHDT and CDR2 YYEEEE come from the germline V gene. Germline trimming cut 0 bases from V and 4 bases from J; bases unmatched to any gene: 3.

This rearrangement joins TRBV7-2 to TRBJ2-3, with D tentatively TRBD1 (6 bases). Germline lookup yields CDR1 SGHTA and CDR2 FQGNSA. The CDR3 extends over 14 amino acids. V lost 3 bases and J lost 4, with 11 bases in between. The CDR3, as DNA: TGTGCCAGCAGCTTCGCGGACAGAGCAGATACGCAGTATTTT. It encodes CASSFADRADTQYF.

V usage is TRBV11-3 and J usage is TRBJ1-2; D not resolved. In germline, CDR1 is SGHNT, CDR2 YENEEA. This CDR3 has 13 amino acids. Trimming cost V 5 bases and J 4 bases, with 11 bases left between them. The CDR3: CASSQLGLYGYTF. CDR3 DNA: TGTGCCAGCAGCCAGCTGGGCCTCTATGGCTACACCTTC.

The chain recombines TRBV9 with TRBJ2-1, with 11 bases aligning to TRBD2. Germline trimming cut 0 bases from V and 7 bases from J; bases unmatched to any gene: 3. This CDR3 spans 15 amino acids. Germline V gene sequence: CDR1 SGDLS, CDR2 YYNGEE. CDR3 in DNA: TGTGCCAGCAGCGTAGTTGCTAGCGGGGGGAATGAGCAGTTCTTC. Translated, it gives CASSVVASGGNEQFF.

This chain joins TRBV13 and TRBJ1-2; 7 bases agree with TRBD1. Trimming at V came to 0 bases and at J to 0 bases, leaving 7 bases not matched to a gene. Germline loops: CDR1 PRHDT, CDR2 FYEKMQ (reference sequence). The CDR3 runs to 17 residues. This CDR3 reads CASSLGDRAETNYGYTF. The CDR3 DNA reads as TGTGCCAGCAGCTTAGGCGACAGGGCGGAAACTAACTATGGCTACACCTTC.

CDR3 loop: CASSPGPSNTGELFF. The CDR3 DNA is TGTGCCAGTAGCCCGGGACCTTCGAACACCGGGGAGCTGTTTTTT. The chain carries TRBV19 and TRBJ2-2, with D perhaps assigned TRBD1 or TRBD2 (5 bases each). The CDR3 has 15 residues. The V and J ends lost 6 bases and 0 bases respectively, with 11 bases between them. Germline CDR1 and CDR2: LNHDA and SQIVND (reference sequence).